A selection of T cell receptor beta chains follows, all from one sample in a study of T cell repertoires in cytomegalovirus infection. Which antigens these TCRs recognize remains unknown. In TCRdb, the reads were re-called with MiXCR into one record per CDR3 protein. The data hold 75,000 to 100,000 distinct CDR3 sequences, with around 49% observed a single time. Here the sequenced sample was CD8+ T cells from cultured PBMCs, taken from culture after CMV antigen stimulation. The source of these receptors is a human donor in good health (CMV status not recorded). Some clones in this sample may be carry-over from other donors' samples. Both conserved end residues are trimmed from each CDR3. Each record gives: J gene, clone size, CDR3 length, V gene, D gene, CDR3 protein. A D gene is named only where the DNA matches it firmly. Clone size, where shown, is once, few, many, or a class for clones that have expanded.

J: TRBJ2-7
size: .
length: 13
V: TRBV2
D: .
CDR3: ASSGTDEPSYEQY

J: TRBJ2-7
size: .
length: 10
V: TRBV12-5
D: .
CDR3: ASGPSSREQY

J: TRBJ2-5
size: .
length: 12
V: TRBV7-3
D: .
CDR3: ASSLEGAWETQY

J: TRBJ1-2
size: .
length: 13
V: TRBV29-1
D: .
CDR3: SVTDRVSELGGYT

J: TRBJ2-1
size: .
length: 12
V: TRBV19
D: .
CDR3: ASTGRFNYNEQF

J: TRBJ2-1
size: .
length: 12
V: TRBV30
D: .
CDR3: AWSVQGVNNEQF

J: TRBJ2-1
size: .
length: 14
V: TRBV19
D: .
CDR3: ASSIRGLPPYNEQF

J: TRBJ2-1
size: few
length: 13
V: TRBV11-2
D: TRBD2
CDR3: ASSLVRGVFNEQF

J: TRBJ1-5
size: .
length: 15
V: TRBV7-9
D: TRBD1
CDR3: ASSHWTGGLDNQPQH

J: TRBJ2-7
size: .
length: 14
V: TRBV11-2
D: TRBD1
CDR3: ASSLAGQGGSYEQY

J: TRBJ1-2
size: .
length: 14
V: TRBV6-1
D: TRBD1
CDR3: ASSEPGQGPLVGYT

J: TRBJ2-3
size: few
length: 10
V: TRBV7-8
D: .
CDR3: ASSSGPDTRY

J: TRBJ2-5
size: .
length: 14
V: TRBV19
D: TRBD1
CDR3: ATSTPGQGRKETQY

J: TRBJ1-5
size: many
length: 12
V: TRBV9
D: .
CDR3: ASSAGTANQPQH

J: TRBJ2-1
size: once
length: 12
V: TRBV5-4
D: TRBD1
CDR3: ASSLGTGGYEQF

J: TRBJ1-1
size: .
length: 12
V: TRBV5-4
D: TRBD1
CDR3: ASSGDRGGTEAF

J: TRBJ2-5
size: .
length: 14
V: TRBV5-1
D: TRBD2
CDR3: ASSSTVSGLQETQY

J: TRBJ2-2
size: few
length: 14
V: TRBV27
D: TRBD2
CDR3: ASTPRAGGRTGELF

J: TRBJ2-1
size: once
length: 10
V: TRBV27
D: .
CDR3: ASSTYYNEQF

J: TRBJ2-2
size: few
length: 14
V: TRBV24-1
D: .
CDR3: ATSDWASSNTGELF

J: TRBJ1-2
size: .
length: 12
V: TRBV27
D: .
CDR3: ASRTASGQYGYT

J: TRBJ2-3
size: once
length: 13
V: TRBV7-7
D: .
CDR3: ASSLGGTVGDTQY

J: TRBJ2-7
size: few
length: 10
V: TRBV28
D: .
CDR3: ASSLFGGEQY

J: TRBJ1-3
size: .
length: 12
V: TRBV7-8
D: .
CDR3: ASSLGVSGNTIY

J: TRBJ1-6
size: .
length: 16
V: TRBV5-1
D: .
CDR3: ASSLGGSGTLNNSPLH

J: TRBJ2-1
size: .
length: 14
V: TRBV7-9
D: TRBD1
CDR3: ASSPPGTGSYNEQF

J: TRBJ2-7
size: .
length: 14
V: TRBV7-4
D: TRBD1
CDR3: ASSAKTGGAKYEQY

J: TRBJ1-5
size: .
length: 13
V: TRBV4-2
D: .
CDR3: ASSQRDPSNQPQH

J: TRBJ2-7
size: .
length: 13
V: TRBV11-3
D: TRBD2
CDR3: ASSLAVRLAAEQY

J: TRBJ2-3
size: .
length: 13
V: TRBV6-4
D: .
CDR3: ASSDSGGGADTQY

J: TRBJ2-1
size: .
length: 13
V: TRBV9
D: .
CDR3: ASSVVMSSYNEQF

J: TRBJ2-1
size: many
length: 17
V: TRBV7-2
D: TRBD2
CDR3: ASSLKVGLAGFSYNEQF

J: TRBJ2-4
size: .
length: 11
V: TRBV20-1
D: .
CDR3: SARDPRSNIQY

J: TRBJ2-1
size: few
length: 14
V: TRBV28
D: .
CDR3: ASSFRQLGTYNEQF

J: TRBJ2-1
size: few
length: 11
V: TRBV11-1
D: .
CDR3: ASSPRIVNEQF

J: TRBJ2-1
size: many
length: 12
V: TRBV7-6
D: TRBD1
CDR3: ASSSDRVYNEQF

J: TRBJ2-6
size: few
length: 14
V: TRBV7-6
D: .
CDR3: ASSLAKPSGANVLT

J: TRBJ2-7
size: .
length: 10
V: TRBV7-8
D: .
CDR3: ASSLEGPEQY

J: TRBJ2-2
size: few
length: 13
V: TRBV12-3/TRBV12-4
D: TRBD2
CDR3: ASSIAGELGGELF

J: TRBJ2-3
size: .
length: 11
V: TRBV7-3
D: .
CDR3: ASSLRMLDTQY

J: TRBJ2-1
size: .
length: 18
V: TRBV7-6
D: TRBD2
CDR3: ASSLDPGLAGGRSYNEQF

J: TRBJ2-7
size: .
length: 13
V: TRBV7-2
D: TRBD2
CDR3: ASSLVSGSTYEQY

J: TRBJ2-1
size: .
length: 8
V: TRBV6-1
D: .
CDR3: ASSSHEQF

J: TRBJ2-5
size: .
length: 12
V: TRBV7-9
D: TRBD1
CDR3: ASSFETGQETQY